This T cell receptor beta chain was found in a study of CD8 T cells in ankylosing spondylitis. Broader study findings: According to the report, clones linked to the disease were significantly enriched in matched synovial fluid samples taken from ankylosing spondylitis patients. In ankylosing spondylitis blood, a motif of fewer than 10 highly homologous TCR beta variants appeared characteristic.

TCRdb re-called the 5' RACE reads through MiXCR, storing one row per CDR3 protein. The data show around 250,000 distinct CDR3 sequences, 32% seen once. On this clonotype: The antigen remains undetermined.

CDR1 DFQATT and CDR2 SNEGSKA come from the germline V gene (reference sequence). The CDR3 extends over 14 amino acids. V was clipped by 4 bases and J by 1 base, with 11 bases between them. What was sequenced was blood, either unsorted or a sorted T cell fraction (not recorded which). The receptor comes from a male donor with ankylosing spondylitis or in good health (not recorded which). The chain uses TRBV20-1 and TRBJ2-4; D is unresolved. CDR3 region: CSATLDSAKNIQYF. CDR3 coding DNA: TGCAGTGCTACCCTTGATTCGGCCAAAAACATTCAGTACTTC.